The entry that follows covers one T cell receptor beta chain sequence. As yet, its antigen is unknown. Other DNA sequences in this specimen translate into the identical CDR3. This entry comes from a study of shared clonotypes between healthy human individuals. Study results and limitations: How much donors shared clonotypes was expected to be affected by sequencing depth. Several donors held about 5% of naive CD4 clonotypes in common. Larger estimated richness was generally recorded for naive subsets relative to memory subsets. Non-shared clonotypes had lower generation probabilities than those shared by all four donors.

Sequencing was performed with immunoSEQ multiplex PCR; in TCRdb, only in-frame clones are kept and a portion is missing. The table records about 2.4 million clones, 80% to 95% of them present only once. V trimming: 3 bases; J trimming: 6 bases; junction bases outside the gene matches: 0. Looked up from germline, CDR1 is KGHSH and CDR2 is LQKENI. There are 13 residues in the CDR3. This TCR was sampled from a man in his late teens or twenties in good health. Some clones in this sample may be carry-over from other donors' samples. The genes are TRBV18 and TRBJ2-7; 12 nucleotides line up with TRBD1. Material: naive CD4+ T cells from PBMCs. The subset here: CD45RA+ positively selected. The CDR3 region is CASSPGQGAEQYF. Written as DNA, the CDR3 is TGTGCCAGCTCACCGGGACAGGGGGCCGAGCAGTACTTC.